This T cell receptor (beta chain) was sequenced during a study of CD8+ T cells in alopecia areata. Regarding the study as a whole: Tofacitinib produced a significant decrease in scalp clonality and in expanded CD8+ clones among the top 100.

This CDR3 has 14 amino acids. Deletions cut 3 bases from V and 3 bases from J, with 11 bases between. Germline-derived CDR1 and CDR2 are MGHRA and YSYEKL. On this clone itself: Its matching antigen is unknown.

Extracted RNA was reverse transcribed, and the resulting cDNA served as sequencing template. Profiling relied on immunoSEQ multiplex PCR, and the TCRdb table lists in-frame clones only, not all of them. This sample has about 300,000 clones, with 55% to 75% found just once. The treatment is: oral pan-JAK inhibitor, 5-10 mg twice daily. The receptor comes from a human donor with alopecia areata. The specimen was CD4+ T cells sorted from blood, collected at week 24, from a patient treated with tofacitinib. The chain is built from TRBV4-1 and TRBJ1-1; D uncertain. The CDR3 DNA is TGCGCCAGCAGCCATCGCAGCCTGGACACTGAAGCTTTCTTT. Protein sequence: CASSHRSLDTEAFF.